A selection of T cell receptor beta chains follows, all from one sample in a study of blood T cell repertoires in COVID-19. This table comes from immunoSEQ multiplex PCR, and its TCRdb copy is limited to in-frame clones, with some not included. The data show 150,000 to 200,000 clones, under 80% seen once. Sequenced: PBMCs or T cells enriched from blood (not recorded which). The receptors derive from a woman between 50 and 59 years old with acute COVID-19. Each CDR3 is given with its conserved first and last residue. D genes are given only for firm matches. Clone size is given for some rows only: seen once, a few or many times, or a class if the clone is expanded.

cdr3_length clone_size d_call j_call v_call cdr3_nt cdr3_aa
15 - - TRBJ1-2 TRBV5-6 TGTGCCAGCAGCTCCACAGGGATACCTAACTATGGCTACACCTTC CASSSTGIPNYGYTF
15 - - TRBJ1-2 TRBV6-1 TGTGCCAGCAGTGAAGGCGGGGCTCGGGACTATGGCTACACCTTC CASSEGGARDYGYTF
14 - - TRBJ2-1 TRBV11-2 TGTGCCAGCAGTAGCACCAGGGCCAACAATGAGCAGTTCTTC CASSSTRANNEQFF
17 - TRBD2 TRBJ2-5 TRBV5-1 TGCGCCAGCAGCCCAGGGAGGACTAGATGGGATCAAGAGACCCAGTACTTC CASSPGRTRWDQETQYF
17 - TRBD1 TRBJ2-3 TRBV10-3 TGTGCCATCAGCGCCCCCGGGACAGGTCGTAGCACAGATACGCAGTATTTT CAISAPGTGRSTDTQYF
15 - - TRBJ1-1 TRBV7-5 TGTGTCAGAAGCTTAAGCGACAGTTTGAACACTGAAGCTTTCTTT CVRSLSDSLNTEAFF
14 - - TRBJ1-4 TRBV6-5 TGTGCCAGCAGTTTCCTGGGACTTAATGAAAAACTGTTTTTT CASSFLGLNEKLFF
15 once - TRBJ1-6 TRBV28 TGTGCCAGCAGTTCCCTCCGGGGTCAATATTCACCCCTCCACTTT CASSSLRGQYSPLHF
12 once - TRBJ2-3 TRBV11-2 TGTGCCAGCAGCTTATTCAGAGATACGCAGTATTTT CASSLFRDTQYF
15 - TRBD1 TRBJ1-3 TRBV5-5 TGTGCCAGCAGCTTGGCGGGGACAGCTGGAAACACCATATATTTT CASSLAGTAGNTIYF
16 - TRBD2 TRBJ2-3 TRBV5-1 TGCGCCAGCAGCTTGGTAGCGGGGGGGCCAGCAGATACGCAGTATTTT CASSLVAGGPADTQYF
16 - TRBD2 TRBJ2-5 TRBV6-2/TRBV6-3 TGTGCCAGCAGTTACAGGCAGAGCGGGGTCCAAGAGACCCAGTACTTC CASSYRQSGVQETQYF
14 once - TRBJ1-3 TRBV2 TGTGCCAGCAGTGGTGGCAGCTCTGGAAACACCATATATTTT CASSGGSSGNTIYF
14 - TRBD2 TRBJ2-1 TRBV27 TGTGCCAGCTGTAAGCGGGGGGGCGAGGATGAGCAGTTCTTC CASCKRGGEDEQFF
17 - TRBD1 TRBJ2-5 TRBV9 TGTGCCAGCAGCGAGGGGACAGGGGGGGTTAACCAAGAGACCCAGTACTTC CASSEGTGGVNQETQYF
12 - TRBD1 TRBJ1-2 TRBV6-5 TGTGCCAGCAGTCGGACAGGGGTTGGCTACACCTTC CASSRTGVGYTF
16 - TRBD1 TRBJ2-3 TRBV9 TGTGCCAGCAGCCCATCCCGGACAGGGTTCACAGATACGCAGTATTTT CASSPSRTGFTDTQYF
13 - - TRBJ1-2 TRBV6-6 TGTGCCAGCAGGCTGACAGGCAACTATGGCTACACCTTC CASRLTGNYGYTF
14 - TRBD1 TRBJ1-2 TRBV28 TGTGCCAGCAGTTCGACAGGGGTCAACTATGGCTACACCTTC CASSSTGVNYGYTF
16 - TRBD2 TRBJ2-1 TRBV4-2 TGTGCCAGCAGCCCCATTAGCGGGGGGACACAAAATGAGCAGTTCTTC CASSPISGGTQNEQFF
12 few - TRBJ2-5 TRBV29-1 TGCAGCGTTCCCCAGGGCGGCGAGACCCAGTACTTC CSVPQGGETQYF
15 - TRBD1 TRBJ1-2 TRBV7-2 TGTGCCAGCAGCTCGCAGGGGGTCGGGAGCTATGGCTACACCTTC CASSSQGVGSYGYTF
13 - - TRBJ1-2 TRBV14 TGTGCCAGCAGCCCCATGGACAGCTATGGCTACACCTTC CASSPMDSYGYTF
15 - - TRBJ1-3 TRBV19 TGTGCCAGTAGTGGGGACACCAGCTCTGGAAACACCATATATTTT CASSGDTSSGNTIYF
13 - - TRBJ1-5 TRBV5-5 TGTGCCAGCAGCTTACAGGGTGGTCAGCCCCAGCATTTT CASSLQGGQPQHF
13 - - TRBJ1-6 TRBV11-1 TGTGCCAGCAGCTTAGTGTATGATTCACCCCTCCACTTT CASSLVYDSPLHF
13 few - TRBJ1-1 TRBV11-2 TGTGCCAGCAGCTGGAGGGGGGGAACTGAAGCTTTCTTT CASSWRGGTEAFF
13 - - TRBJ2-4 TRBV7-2 TGTGCCAGCAGCTTAGTCGGCAACAGAGGGCTGTACTTC CASSLVGNRGLYF
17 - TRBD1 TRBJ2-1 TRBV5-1 TGCGCCAGCAGCTTGGCCGGGGACAGGGGACCCTACAATGAGCAGTTCTTC CASSLAGDRGPYNEQFF
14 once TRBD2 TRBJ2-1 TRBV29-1 TGCAGCGTTGCATCCGGCGGGGGGCGAGACGAGCAGTTCTTC CSVASGGGRDEQFF
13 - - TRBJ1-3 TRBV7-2 TGTGCCAGCAGGCGGCAGACGAGTGACACCATATATTTT CASRRQTSDTIYF
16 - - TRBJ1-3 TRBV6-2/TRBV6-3 TGTGCCAGCAGCCTCAATCTCGACAGTCCAGGAAACACCATATATTTT CASSLNLDSPGNTIYF